This T cell receptor beta chain was identified during a study of T cell responses to AZD1222 COVID-19 vaccine. The assay was immunoSEQ multiplex PCR, and TCRdb's table has in-frame clones only and misses some. This table holds roughly 110,000 clones, approximately 92% found once. Study-wide results and limits: Targets within unmutated variant regions were reportedly found for nearly half of spike-specific TCRs.

In regard to this clone: Its specificity is unknown.

CDR1 is SGHTA, CDR2 FQGTGA, per germline. V shed 3 bases and J 4 bases; nucleotides not matched to a gene: 8. CDR3 size: 15 residues. Analyses pooled second doses at about 4 or about 12 weeks. The receptor was isolated from an adult who received the AZD1222 COVID-19 vaccine. The chain joins TRBV7-3 to TRBJ1-1, with TRBD1 matching 7 bases. Material: peripheral blood, obtained 28 days after the second AZD1222 dose. CDR3 loop: CASSFTGDGSTEAFF. The DNA of the CDR3 is TGTGCCAGCAGCTTCACAGGGGACGGGAGCACTGAAGCTTTCTTT.